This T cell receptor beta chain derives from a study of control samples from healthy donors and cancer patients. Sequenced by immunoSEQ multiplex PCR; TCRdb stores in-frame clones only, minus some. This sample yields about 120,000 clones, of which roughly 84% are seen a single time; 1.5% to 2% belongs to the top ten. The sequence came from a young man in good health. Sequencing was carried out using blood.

CDR3 loop: CASSPGQGDGGETQYF. CDR3 coding DNA: TGTGCCAGCAGCCCAGGGCAGGGGGACGGCGGAGAGACCCAGTACTTC. The gene calls are TRBV7-9 and TRBJ2-5; 7 bases fit TRBD1. With 5 bases clipped from V and 4 bases from J, the junction kept 13 bases outside the gene matches. This CDR3 spans 16 amino acids. Germline values: CDR1 SEHNR, CDR2 FQNEAQ (reference sequence).